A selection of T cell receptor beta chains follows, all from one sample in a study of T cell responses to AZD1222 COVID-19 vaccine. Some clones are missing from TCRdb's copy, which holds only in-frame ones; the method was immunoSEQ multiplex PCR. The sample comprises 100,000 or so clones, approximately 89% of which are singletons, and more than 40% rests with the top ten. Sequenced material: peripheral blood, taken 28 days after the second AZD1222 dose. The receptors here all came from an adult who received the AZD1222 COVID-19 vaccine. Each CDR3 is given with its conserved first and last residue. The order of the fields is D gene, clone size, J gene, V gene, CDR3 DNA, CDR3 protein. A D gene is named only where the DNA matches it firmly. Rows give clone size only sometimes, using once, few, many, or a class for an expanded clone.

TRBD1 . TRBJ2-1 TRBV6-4 TGTGCCAGCAGTGACTCCGGGACAGGGATCAATGAGCAGTTCTTC CASSDSGTGINEQFF
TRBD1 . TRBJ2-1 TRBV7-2 TGTGCCAGCATAAAGAATCGAGACAGGGTCAATGAGCAGTTCTTC CASIKNRDRVNEQFF
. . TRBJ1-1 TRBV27 TGTGCCAGCAGCTATAATACAGTGAACACTGAAGCTTTCTTT CASSYNTVNTEAFF
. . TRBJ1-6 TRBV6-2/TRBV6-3 TGTGCCAGCAGTTTCAGCGGGTCACCCCTCCACTTT CASSFSGSPLHF
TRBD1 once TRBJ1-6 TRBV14 TGTGCCAGCAGCCCCGGACAGGTGAATTCACCCCTCCACTTT CASSPGQVNSPLHF
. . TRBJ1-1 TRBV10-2 TGCGCCAGCAGCGGCAGTTTCGCTGAAGCTTTCTTT CASSGSFAEAFF
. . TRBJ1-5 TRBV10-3 TGTGCCATCAGTGATAAGGGGGGGCGTTCGGAGCCCCAGCATTTT CAISDKGGRSEPQHF
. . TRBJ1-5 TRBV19 TGTGCCAGTAGTCCCGCGCAGGAATATCAGCCCCAGCATTTT CASSPAQEYQPQHF
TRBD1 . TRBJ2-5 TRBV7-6 TGTGCCAGCAGCTTATCGGGACAGGAATCGGAGACCCAGTACTTC CASSLSGQESETQYF
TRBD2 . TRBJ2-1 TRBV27 TGTGCCAGCAGTTTGGGGACTAGCGGGCCCCAGTTCTTC CASSLGTSGPQFF
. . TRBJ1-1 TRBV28 TGTGCCAGCAGCAGGGCATTAGGACCGATAACGGTTGAAGCTTTCTTT CASSRALGPITVEAFF
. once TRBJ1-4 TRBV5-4 TGTGCCAGCAGCTTGGCCGGGTCACTTGGTGAAAAACTGTTTTTT CASSLAGSLGEKLFF
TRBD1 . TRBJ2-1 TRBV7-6 TGTGCCAGCAGCCGTCATCCGGGACAGGGTTCATCCTACAATGAGCAGTTCTTC CASSRHPGQGSSYNEQFF
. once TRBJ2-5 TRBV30 TGTGCCTGGAAGGGCCTCCGCACCCAAGAGACCCAGTACTTC CAWKGLRTQETQYF
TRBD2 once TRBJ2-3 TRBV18 TGTGCCACCTGGCTAGCGGGAGGGCCGGGTACGCAGTATTTT CATWLAGGPGTQYF
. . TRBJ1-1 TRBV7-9 TGTGCCAGCAGCTTAGCTGGGAGGGCGCGGGGCACTGAAGCTTTCTTT CASSLAGRARGTEAFF
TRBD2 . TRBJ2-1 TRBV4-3 TGCGCCAGCAGCCCGGGACTAGATTTTGATGAGCAGTTCTTC CASSPGLDFDEQFF
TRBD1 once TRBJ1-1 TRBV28 TGTGCCAGCAGGCTACAGGGGGAAGCTTTCTTT CASRLQGEAFF
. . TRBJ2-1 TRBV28 TGTGCCAGCAGTTTACCCCCGAACAATGAGCAGTTCTTC CASSLPPNNEQFF
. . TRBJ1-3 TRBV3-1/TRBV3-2 TGTGCCAGCAGCCCCTCCGGATCCCTTGGTGACACCATATATTTT CASSPSGSLGDTIYF
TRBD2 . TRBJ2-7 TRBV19 TGTGCCACCAAGACTAGCGTAAGCTCCTACGAGCAGTACTTC CATKTSVSSYEQYF
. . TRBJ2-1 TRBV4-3 TGCGCCAGCAGCTCTCCCCAGGTGGCGGGAAGGTTGGATGAGCAGTTCTTC CASSSPQVAGRLDEQFF
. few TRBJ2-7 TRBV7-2 TGTGCCAGCAGCTTCCACAGTTCCTACGAGCAGTACTTC CASSFHSSYEQYF
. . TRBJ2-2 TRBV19 TGTGCCAGTAAGTGGCAGGGTCTGAACACCGGGGAGCTGTTTTTT CASKWQGLNTGELFF
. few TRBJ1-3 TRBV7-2 TGTGCCAGCAGCTTAGGGTTTCCTGGAAACACCATATATTTT CASSLGFPGNTIYF
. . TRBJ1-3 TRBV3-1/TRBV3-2 TGTGCCAGCAGCAAAGAGGGAAACACCATATATTTT CASSKEGNTIYF
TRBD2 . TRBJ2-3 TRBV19 TGTGCCAGTAGTATGACTAGCGTTCAGGATACGCAGTATTTT CASSMTSVQDTQYF
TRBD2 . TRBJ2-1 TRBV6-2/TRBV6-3 TGTGCCAGCAGTCGGACTAGCGGGAACTACAATGAGCAGTTCTTC CASSRTSGNYNEQFF
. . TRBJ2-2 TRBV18 TGTGCCAGCTCTCACCAGGGGCTGAACGGGGAGCTGTTTTTT CASSHQGLNGELFF
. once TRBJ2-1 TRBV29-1 TGCAGCGTTGAAGGTGGGAGAGGCGATGAGCAGTTCTTC CSVEGGRGDEQFF
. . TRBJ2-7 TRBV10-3 TGTGCCATCAGTGAAGACCTTGCCTACGAGCAGTACTTC CAISEDLAYEQYF
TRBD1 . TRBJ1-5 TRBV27 TGTGCCAGCAGTTTATCGCCGGGACAGGGTTCTAATAGCAATCAGCCCCAGCATTTT CASSLSPGQGSNSNQPQHF
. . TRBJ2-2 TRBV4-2 TGTGCCAGCAGCCAAGGAGTGGAGCTGTTTTTT CASSQGVELFF
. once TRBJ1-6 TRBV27 TGTGCCAGCACCACGGGGAATTCACCCCTCCACTTT CASTTGNSPLHF